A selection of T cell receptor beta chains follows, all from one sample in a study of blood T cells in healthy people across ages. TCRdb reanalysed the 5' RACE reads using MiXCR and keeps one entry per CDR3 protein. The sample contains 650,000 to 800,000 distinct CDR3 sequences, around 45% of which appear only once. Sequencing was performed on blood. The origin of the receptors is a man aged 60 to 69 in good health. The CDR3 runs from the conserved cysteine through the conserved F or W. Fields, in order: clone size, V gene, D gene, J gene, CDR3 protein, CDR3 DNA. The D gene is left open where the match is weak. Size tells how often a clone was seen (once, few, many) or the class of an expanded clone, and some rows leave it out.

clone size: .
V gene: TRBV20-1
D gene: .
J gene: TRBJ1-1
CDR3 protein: CSAPLQANTEAFF
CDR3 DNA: TGCAGTGCCCCCTTACAGGCGAACACTGAAGCTTTCTTT

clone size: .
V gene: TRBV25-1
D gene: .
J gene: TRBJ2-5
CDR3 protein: CASSPGDQGQETQYF
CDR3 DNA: TGTGCCAGCAGCCCGGGGGACCAGGGCCAAGAGACCCAGTACTTC

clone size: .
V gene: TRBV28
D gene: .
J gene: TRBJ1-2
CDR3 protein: CASSLLSYSSNYGYTF
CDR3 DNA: TGTGCCAGCAGTTTGTTGAGCTACAGCTCTAACTATGGCTACACCTTC

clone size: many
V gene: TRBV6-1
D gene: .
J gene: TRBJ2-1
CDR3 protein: CASSAPTSSYNEQFF
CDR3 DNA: TGTGCCAGCAGTGCCCCGACCAGCTCCTACAATGAGCAGTTCTTC

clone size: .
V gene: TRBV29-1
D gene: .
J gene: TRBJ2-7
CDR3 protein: CSVETESREQYF
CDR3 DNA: TGCAGCGTTGAAACAGAGTCGCGCGAGCAGTACTTC

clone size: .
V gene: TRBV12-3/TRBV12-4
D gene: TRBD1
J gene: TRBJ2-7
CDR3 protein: CASSTTGTNSYEQYF
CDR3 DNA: TGTGCCAGCAGCACGACAGGGACCAACTCCTACGAGCAGTACTTC

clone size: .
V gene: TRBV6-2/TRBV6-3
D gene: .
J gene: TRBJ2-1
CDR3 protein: CASSLPVSYNEQFF
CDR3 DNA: TGTGCCAGCAGTTTGCCAGTTTCCTACAATGAGCAGTTCTTC

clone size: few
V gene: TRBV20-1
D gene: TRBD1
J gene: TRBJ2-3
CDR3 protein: CSSKTGATDTQYF
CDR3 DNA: TGCAGTTCTAAAACAGGGGCCACAGATACGCAGTATTTT

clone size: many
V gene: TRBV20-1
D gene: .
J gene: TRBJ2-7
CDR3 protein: CSAPPGGLYEQYF
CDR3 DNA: TGCAGTGCCCCGCCCGGGGGCCTGTACGAGCAGTACTTC

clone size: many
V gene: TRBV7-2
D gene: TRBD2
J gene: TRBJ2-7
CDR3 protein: CASSFDSGGITYEQYF
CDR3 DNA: TGTGCCAGCAGCTTCGATAGCGGGGGGATCACCTACGAGCAGTACTTC

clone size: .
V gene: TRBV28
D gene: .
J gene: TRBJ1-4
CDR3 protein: CASSFRTVDEKLFF
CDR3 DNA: TGTGCCAGCAGTTTCAGGACAGTGGATGAAAAACTGTTTTTT

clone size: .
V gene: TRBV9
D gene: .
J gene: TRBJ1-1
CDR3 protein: CAGSVDELHEAFF
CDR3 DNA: TGTGCCGGCAGCGTAGATGAGTTACATGAAGCTTTCTTT

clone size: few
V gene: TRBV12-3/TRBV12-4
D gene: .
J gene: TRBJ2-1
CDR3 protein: CASSSLTINEQFF
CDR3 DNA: TGTGCCAGCAGTTCCCTCACTATTAATGAGCAGTTCTTC

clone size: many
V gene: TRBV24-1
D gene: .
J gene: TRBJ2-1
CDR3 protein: CATQGQFF
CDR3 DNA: TGTGCCACCCAGGGGCAGTTCTTC

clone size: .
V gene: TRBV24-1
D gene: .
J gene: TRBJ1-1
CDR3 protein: CATSDGTEAFF
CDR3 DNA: TGTGCCACCAGTGATGGCACTGAAGCTTTCTTT

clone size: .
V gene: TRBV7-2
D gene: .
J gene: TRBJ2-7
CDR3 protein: CASSLRGVGPHEQYF
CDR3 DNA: TGTGCCAGCAGCTTAAGAGGGGTAGGACCCCACGAGCAGTACTTC

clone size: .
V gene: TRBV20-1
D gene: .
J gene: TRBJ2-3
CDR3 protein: CSAPRVQAGRDTQYF
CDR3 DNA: TGCAGTGCTCCCCGAGTCCAGGCAGGGAGGGATACGCAGTATTTT

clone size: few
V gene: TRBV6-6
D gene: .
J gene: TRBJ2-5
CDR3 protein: CASSYSRQAKETQYF
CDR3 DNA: TGTGCCAGCAGTTACTCGAGACAGGCCAAAGAGACCCAGTACTTC

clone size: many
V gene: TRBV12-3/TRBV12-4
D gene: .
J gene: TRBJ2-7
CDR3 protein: CASSLSLGYEQYF
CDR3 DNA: TGTGCCAGCAGTTTAAGTCTTGGCTACGAGCAGTACTTC

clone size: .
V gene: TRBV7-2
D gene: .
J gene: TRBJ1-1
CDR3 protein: CASSLHLGATEAFF
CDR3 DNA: TGTGCCAGCAGCTTACACCTTGGGGCCACTGAAGCTTTCTTT

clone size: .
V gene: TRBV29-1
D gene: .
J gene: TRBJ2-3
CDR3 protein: CSLRTDQGLAQYF
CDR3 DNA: TGCAGCCTCCGGACGGACCAGGGGCTTGCGCAGTATTTT

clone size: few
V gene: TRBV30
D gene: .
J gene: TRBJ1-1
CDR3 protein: CAWTFPEAFF
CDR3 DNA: TGTGCCTGGACATTCCCTGAAGCTTTCTTT

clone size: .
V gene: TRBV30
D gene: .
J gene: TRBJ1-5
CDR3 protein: CAWGRRVSQPQHF
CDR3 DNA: TGTGCCTGGGGTCGTAGGGTGAGTCAGCCCCAGCATTTT

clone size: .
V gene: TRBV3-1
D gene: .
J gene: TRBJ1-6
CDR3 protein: CASSQAGTANSPLHF
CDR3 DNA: TGTGCCAGCAGCCAAGCCGGGACGGCTAATTCACCCCTCCACTTT

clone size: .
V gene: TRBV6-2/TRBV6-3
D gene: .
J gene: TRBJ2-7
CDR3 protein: CASRSGGQRSYEQYF
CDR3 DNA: TGTGCCAGCAGATCCGGGGGACAGAGATCCTACGAGCAGTACTTC

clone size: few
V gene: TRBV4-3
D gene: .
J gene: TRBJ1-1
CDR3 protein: CASSPGIGVTEAFF
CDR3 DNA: TGCGCCAGCAGCCCCGGTATCGGAGTCACTGAAGCTTTCTTT

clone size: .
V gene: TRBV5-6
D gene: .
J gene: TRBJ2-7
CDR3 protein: CASSRPRAGLPYEQYF
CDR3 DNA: TGTGCCAGCAGCCGGCCACGGGCAGGACTTCCCTACGAGCAGTACTTC

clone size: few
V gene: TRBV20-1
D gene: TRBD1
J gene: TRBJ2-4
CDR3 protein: CSASGDRNIQYF
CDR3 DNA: TGCAGTGCTTCTGGGGACAGAAACATTCAGTACTTC

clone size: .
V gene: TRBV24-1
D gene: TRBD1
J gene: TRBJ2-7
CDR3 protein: CATSDLEWDRRTYEQYF
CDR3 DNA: TGTGCCACCAGTGATTTGGAGTGGGACAGGAGAACCTACGAGCAGTACTTC

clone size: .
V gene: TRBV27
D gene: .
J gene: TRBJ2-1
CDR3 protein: CASRSVGYEQFF
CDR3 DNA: TGTGCCAGCAGATCCGTCGGTTATGAGCAGTTCTTC

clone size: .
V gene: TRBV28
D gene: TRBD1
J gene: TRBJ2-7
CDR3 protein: CASGQVNYEQYF
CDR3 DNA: TGTGCCAGCGGACAGGTCAACTACGAGCAGTACTTC

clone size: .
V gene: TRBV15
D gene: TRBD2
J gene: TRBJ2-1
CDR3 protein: CATSGILAGDYNERFF
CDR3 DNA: TGTGCCACCAGCGGAATCCTAGCGGGGGACTACAATGAGCGGTTCTTC

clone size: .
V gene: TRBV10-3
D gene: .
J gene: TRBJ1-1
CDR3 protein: CAISERQETQRAFF
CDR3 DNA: TGTGCCATCAGTGAGCGACAGGAGACCCAGCGGGCTTTCTTT

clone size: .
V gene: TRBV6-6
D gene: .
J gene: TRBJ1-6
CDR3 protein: CASTQGPNNSPLHF
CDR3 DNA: TGTGCCAGCACCCAGGGCCCTAATAATTCACCCCTCCACTTT

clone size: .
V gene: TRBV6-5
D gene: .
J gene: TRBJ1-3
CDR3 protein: CASSMGSSGNTIYF
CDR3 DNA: TGTGCCAGCAGCATGGGCAGCTCTGGAAACACCATATATTTT

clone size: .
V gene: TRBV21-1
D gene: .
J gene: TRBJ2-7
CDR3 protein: CASNKGSGTGSSYEQYF
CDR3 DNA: TGTGCCAGCAACAAAGGTTCCGGGACAGGGAGCTCCTACGAGCAGTACTTC

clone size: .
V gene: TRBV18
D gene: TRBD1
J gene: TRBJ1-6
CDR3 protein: CASSPSPNVGQGVNSPLHF
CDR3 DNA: TGTGCCAGCTCACCTTCCCCAAACGTGGGACAGGGGGTTAATTCACCCCTCCACTTT

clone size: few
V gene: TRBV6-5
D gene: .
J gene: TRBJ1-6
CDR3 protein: CASGQGVYNSPLHF
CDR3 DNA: TGTGCCAGCGGACAAGGGGTATATAATTCACCCCTCCACTTT

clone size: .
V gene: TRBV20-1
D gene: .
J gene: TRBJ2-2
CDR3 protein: CSARVSGSAGELFF
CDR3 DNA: TGCAGTGCTAGAGTGTCGGGGTCAGCCGGGGAGCTGTTTTTT

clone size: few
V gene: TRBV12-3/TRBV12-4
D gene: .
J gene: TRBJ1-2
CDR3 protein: CASFPASSYGYTF
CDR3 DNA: TGTGCCAGCTTCCCAGCGAGCAGCTATGGCTACACCTTC

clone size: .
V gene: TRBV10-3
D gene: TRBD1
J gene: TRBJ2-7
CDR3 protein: CAIRSTGEYEQYF
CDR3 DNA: TGTGCCATCAGATCGACAGGGGAGTACGAGCAGTACTTC

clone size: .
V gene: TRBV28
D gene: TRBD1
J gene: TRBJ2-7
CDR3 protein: CASGDRIHEQYF
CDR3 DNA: TGTGCCAGCGGGGACAGGATCCACGAGCAGTACTTC